A selection of T cell receptor beta chains follows, all from one sample in a study of shared clonotypes between healthy human individuals. Data came from immunoSEQ multiplex PCR; TCRdb stores just in-frame clones and leaves some out. In the table there are about 2 million clones, roughly 95% of which are singletons. The sequencing sample was made of naive CD8+ T cells sorted from blood. The source is a man younger than 35 in good health. The CDR3 runs from the conserved cysteine through the conserved F or W. A D gene is named only where the DNA matches it firmly. Clone size is stated in some rows and not others, as once, few, many or a class when expanded.

CDR3 DNA: TGTGCCACCAGCCCCCTATTTAGCAATCAGCCCCAGCATTTT
CDR3 protein: CATSPLFSNQPQHF
clone size: -
V gene: TRBV6-1
D gene: -
J gene: TRBJ1-5
CDR3 length: 14

CDR3 DNA: TGCGCCAGCAGTGAGATCGGGACAGGGGGGAATGAGCAGTTCTTC
CDR3 protein: CASSEIGTGGNEQFF
clone size: once
V gene: TRBV10-2
D gene: TRBD1
J gene: TRBJ2-1
CDR3 length: 15

CDR3 DNA: TGCGCCACCCCGCGCCCCTACGAGCAGTACTTC
CDR3 protein: CATPRPYEQYF
clone size: -
V gene: TRBV23-1
D gene: -
J gene: TRBJ2-7
CDR3 length: 11

CDR3 DNA: TGTGCCAGCAGCTTTAACGGACCCTCATCAGGAAACACCATATATTTT
CDR3 protein: CASSFNGPSSGNTIYF
clone size: -
V gene: TRBV5-4
D gene: -
J gene: TRBJ1-3
CDR3 length: 16

CDR3 DNA: TGTGCCAGCAGCCACACGGGGTACCCACGCGGGGAGCTGTTTTTT
CDR3 protein: CASSHTGYPRGELFF
clone size: once
V gene: TRBV7-9
D gene: -
J gene: TRBJ2-2
CDR3 length: 15

CDR3 DNA: TGTGCCAGCAGCCCGACAGGGCTGAACACTGAAGCTTTCTTT
CDR3 protein: CASSPTGLNTEAFF
clone size: -
V gene: TRBV14
D gene: TRBD1
J gene: TRBJ1-1
CDR3 length: 14

CDR3 DNA: TGTGCCAGCAGCCAGGGACAGTTCAATGAGCAGTTCTTC
CDR3 protein: CASSQGQFNEQFF
clone size: -
V gene: TRBV7-8
D gene: TRBD1
J gene: TRBJ2-1
CDR3 length: 13

CDR3 DNA: TGCGCCAGCAGCCACGGGACATCCTACGAGCAGTACTTC
CDR3 protein: CASSHGTSYEQYF
clone size: -
V gene: TRBV5-1
D gene: -
J gene: TRBJ2-7
CDR3 length: 13

CDR3 DNA: TGTGCCAGCAGCGACCAGGGATCTGGGGCCAACGTCCTGACTTTC
CDR3 protein: CASSDQGSGANVLTF
clone size: -
V gene: TRBV13
D gene: -
J gene: TRBJ2-6
CDR3 length: 15

CDR3 DNA: TGTGCCTGGAGTCTCGCGGACAATGAGCAGTTCTTC
CDR3 protein: CAWSLADNEQFF
clone size: -
V gene: TRBV30
D gene: -
J gene: TRBJ2-1
CDR3 length: 12

CDR3 DNA: TGTGCCAGCCAAGGAATTTCGGGATATGGCTACACCTTC
CDR3 protein: CASQGISGYGYTF
clone size: -
V gene: TRBV28
D gene: -
J gene: TRBJ1-2
CDR3 length: 13

CDR3 DNA: TGTGCCAGCAGCTTGGTTCCAGCAGGCCCCTACGAGCAGTACTTC
CDR3 protein: CASSLVPAGPYEQYF
clone size: -
V gene: TRBV5-5
D gene: -
J gene: TRBJ2-7
CDR3 length: 15

CDR3 DNA: TGTGCCAGCTCACTCGGGACAGCCCATCAAGAGACCCAGTACTTC
CDR3 protein: CASSLGTAHQETQYF
clone size: once
V gene: TRBV18
D gene: TRBD1
J gene: TRBJ2-5
CDR3 length: 15

CDR3 DNA: TGTGCCAGCAGCTTCCGAAAATCAGGAACGAACACCGGGGAGCTGTTTTTT
CDR3 protein: CASSFRKSGTNTGELFF
clone size: -
V gene: TRBV5-4
D gene: -
J gene: TRBJ2-2
CDR3 length: 17

CDR3 DNA: TGTGCCAGCAGTTACTCGGAGGGGGCCGCCTACGAGCAGTACTTC
CDR3 protein: CASSYSEGAAYEQYF
clone size: -
V gene: TRBV6-5
D gene: -
J gene: TRBJ2-7
CDR3 length: 15

CDR3 DNA: TGTGCCAGCAGCGTGGTGGGAACAGAGGGGGTCGAGCAGTACTTC
CDR3 protein: CASSVVGTEGVEQYF
clone size: -
V gene: TRBV9
D gene: -
J gene: TRBJ2-7
CDR3 length: 15

CDR3 DNA: TGTGCCAGCAATCCGGGGGGAGTTAGGAATGAGCAGTTCTTC
CDR3 protein: CASNPGGVRNEQFF
clone size: many
V gene: TRBV9
D gene: TRBD2
J gene: TRBJ2-1
CDR3 length: 14

CDR3 DNA: TGCAGCGTTGAGGGGGATGAAACGAACACCGGGGAGCTGTTTTTT
CDR3 protein: CSVEGDETNTGELFF
clone size: once
V gene: TRBV29-1
D gene: -
J gene: TRBJ2-2
CDR3 length: 15

CDR3 DNA: TGTGCCAGCAGCTTAGCAGGACCAAACACCGGGGAGCTGTTTTTT
CDR3 protein: CASSLAGPNTGELFF
clone size: -
V gene: TRBV11-1
D gene: -
J gene: TRBJ2-2
CDR3 length: 15

CDR3 DNA: TGCAGCGCCGAAGGTGACAGGGAGACAGATACGCAGTATTTT
CDR3 protein: CSAEGDRETDTQYF
clone size: -
V gene: TRBV29-1
D gene: TRBD1
J gene: TRBJ2-3
CDR3 length: 14

CDR3 DNA: TGTGCCAGCAGCTTACTGCTAGCGGGAGGGCCAGGCGAGGATGAGCAGTTCTTC
CDR3 protein: CASSLLLAGGPGEDEQFF
clone size: -
V gene: TRBV7-8
D gene: TRBD2
J gene: TRBJ2-1
CDR3 length: 18

CDR3 DNA: TGCGCCAGCAGCCCCTTCCTAGAAGGAGTGAACACTGAAGCTTTCTTT
CDR3 protein: CASSPFLEGVNTEAFF
clone size: -
V gene: TRBV4-3
D gene: -
J gene: TRBJ1-1
CDR3 length: 16

CDR3 DNA: TGCGCCAGCAGCCAAGGAACCTCAGGTTCAGGAAGGTACAATGAGCAGTTCTTC
CDR3 protein: CASSQGTSGSGRYNEQFF
clone size: -
V gene: TRBV4-3
D gene: -
J gene: TRBJ2-1
CDR3 length: 18

CDR3 DNA: TGTGCCAGCACCGACAGTATCTATGGCTACACCTTC
CDR3 protein: CASTDSIYGYTF
clone size: -
V gene: TRBV2
D gene: -
J gene: TRBJ1-2
CDR3 length: 12

CDR3 DNA: TGTGCCAGCACTATATGGGAGGGCCGAGATAATGAAAAACTGTTTTTT
CDR3 protein: CASTIWEGRDNEKLFF
clone size: -
V gene: TRBV7-9
D gene: -
J gene: TRBJ1-4
CDR3 length: 16

CDR3 DNA: TGCAGCGTTCCGGACAGGGGTTACAGTGATGAGCAGTTCTTC
CDR3 protein: CSVPDRGYSDEQFF
clone size: -
V gene: TRBV29-1
D gene: TRBD1
J gene: TRBJ2-1
CDR3 length: 14

CDR3 DNA: TGTGCCAGCAGCCCCCGGACAGGGACCTACGAGCAGTACTTC
CDR3 protein: CASSPRTGTYEQYF
clone size: -
V gene: TRBV28
D gene: TRBD1
J gene: TRBJ2-7
CDR3 length: 14

CDR3 DNA: TGTGCCAGCAGCCCGGACACTAATGAGCAGTTCTTC
CDR3 protein: CASSPDTNEQFF
clone size: -
V gene: TRBV7-8
D gene: -
J gene: TRBJ2-1
CDR3 length: 12

CDR3 DNA: TGTGCCAGCAGTCAACTAGCGGGAGGAGTCAATGAGCAGTTCTTC
CDR3 protein: CASSQLAGGVNEQFF
clone size: once
V gene: TRBV6-6
D gene: TRBD2
J gene: TRBJ2-1
CDR3 length: 15

CDR3 DNA: TGCGCCAGCAGCCAAGATTCGGCATCCCATGAAGGGGGCAATGAGCAGTTCTTC
CDR3 protein: CASSQDSASHEGGNEQFF
clone size: -
V gene: TRBV4-3
D gene: -
J gene: TRBJ2-1
CDR3 length: 18

CDR3 DNA: TGTGCCAGCAGCTCGCCCTACCCGGTTAGGGGGCTCTACAATGAGCAGTTCTTC
CDR3 protein: CASSSPYPVRGLYNEQFF
clone size: once
V gene: TRBV5-8
D gene: TRBD1
J gene: TRBJ2-1
CDR3 length: 18

CDR3 DNA: TGTGCCAGCAGCGTGGTGAACACTGAAGCTTTCTTT
CDR3 protein: CASSVVNTEAFF
clone size: -
V gene: TRBV9
D gene: -
J gene: TRBJ1-1
CDR3 length: 12

CDR3 DNA: TGTGCCAGCAGCTGGGACAGGCAGAACACCGGGGAGCTGTTTTTT
CDR3 protein: CASSWDRQNTGELFF
clone size: once
V gene: TRBV11-2
D gene: TRBD1
J gene: TRBJ2-2
CDR3 length: 15

CDR3 DNA: TGCGCCAGCAGCCAATTCTCTGGGGCAGAAGTTTACTACGAGCAGTACTTC
CDR3 protein: CASSQFSGAEVYYEQYF
clone size: once
V gene: TRBV4-1
D gene: -
J gene: TRBJ2-7
CDR3 length: 17

CDR3 DNA: TGTGCCAGCAGCCAAGGGACTAGCGGTTACGAGCAGTACTTC
CDR3 protein: CASSQGTSGYEQYF
clone size: -
V gene: TRBV4-2
D gene: TRBD2
J gene: TRBJ2-7
CDR3 length: 14

CDR3 DNA: TGCAGCGCTGCCGGCGCGGATAGCACAGATACGCAGTATTTT
CDR3 protein: CSAAGADSTDTQYF
clone size: -
V gene: TRBV29-1
D gene: -
J gene: TRBJ2-3
CDR3 length: 14

CDR3 DNA: TGTGCCAGCAGTTTCCTCCGACTAGCGGGAGGGACAGATACGCAGTATTTT
CDR3 protein: CASSFLRLAGGTDTQYF
clone size: -
V gene: TRBV27
D gene: TRBD2
J gene: TRBJ2-3
CDR3 length: 17

CDR3 DNA: TGTGCCAGCAGCTTATTGAGCGGGGGGAACAAAGAGACCCAGTACTTC
CDR3 protein: CASSLLSGGNKETQYF
clone size: once
V gene: TRBV7-9
D gene: TRBD2
J gene: TRBJ2-5
CDR3 length: 16

CDR3 DNA: TGCGCCAGCAGCCAAGATCGAGACTACTACTACGAGCAGTACTTC
CDR3 protein: CASSQDRDYYYEQYF
clone size: -
V gene: TRBV4-1
D gene: -
J gene: TRBJ2-7
CDR3 length: 15

CDR3 DNA: TGTGCCAACCAAGGACGAGCTGTGGATACGCAGTATTTT
CDR3 protein: CANQGRAVDTQYF
clone size: -
V gene: TRBV2
D gene: -
J gene: TRBJ2-3
CDR3 length: 13

CDR3 DNA: TGTGCCAGCAGCGCGCCGGACAGCAACTCTGGAAACACCATATATTTT
CDR3 protein: CASSAPDSNSGNTIYF
clone size: -
V gene: TRBV9
D gene: -
J gene: TRBJ1-3
CDR3 length: 16

CDR3 DNA: TGTGCCAGCAGTTCCGGGGGTAGACGAGAGACCCAGTACTTC
CDR3 protein: CASSSGGRRETQYF
clone size: once
V gene: TRBV6-6
D gene: -
J gene: TRBJ2-5
CDR3 length: 14

CDR3 DNA: TGTGCCAGCAGTGATGACGCGATCTGGGGCAATGAGCAGTTCTTC
CDR3 protein: CASSDDAIWGNEQFF
clone size: -
V gene: TRBV25-1
D gene: -
J gene: TRBJ2-1
CDR3 length: 15

CDR3 DNA: TGCGCCAGCAGCCACGGAGACTTTTACAATGAGCAGTTCTTC
CDR3 protein: CASSHGDFYNEQFF
clone size: -
V gene: TRBV4-1
D gene: -
J gene: TRBJ2-1
CDR3 length: 14

CDR3 DNA: TGTGCCAGCAGCTTGTCTGGAGAGGAGACCCAGTACTTC
CDR3 protein: CASSLSGEETQYF
clone size: -
V gene: TRBV5-8
D gene: -
J gene: TRBJ2-5
CDR3 length: 13

CDR3 DNA: TGCGCCAGCAGCTCCCGGGACAGGGGGACTACTAACTATGGCTACACCTTC
CDR3 protein: CASSSRDRGTTNYGYTF
clone size: -
V gene: TRBV5-1
D gene: TRBD1
J gene: TRBJ1-2
CDR3 length: 17